This T cell receptor beta chain appears in the sequencing data of a study of T cells in Graves' hyperthyroidism and ophthalmopathy. Study outcomes and limitations: Peripheral blood also featured most of the thyroid clonotypes expanded above 0.001.

V was shortened by 7 bases and J by 1 base, with 24 bases between the two germline ends. This CDR3 region has 18 residues. Germline CDR1 and CDR2: SNHLY and FYNNEI. RNA transcripts gave rise to amplified TCR beta CDR3 regions. HTBI primers were employed in a first-round RT-PCR of the TCR CDR3. TCRdb reprocessed the multiplex PCR reads with MiXCR, giving one entry per CDR3 protein. The sample contains 540,000 or so distinct CDR3 sequences, less than 20% of which appear only once. This clonotype was detected many times. Its target is not known. This chain uses TRBV2 with TRBJ2-3; D could derive from TRBD1 or TRBD2 (5 bases each). The clonotype was recovered from a woman aged 25 to 39 with Graves' hyperthyroidism. The material sequenced was blood. CDR3 DNA: TGTGCCAGCACCCTCTACCGACCCCGGGACGGGCGCACAGATACGCAGTATTTT. Translated: CASTLYRPRDGRTDTQYF.